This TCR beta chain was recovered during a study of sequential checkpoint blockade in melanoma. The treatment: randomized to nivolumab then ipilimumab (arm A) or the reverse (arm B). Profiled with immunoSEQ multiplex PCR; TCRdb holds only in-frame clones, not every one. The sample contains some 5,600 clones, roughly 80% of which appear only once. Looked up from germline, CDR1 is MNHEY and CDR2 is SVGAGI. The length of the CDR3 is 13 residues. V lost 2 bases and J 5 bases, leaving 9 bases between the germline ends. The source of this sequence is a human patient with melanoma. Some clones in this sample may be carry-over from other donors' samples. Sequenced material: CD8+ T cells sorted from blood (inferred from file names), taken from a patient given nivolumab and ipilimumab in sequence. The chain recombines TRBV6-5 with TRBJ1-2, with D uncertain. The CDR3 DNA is TGTGCCAGCAGTTACGGGCCGGGATATGGCTACACCTTC. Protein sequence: CASSYGPGYGYTF.